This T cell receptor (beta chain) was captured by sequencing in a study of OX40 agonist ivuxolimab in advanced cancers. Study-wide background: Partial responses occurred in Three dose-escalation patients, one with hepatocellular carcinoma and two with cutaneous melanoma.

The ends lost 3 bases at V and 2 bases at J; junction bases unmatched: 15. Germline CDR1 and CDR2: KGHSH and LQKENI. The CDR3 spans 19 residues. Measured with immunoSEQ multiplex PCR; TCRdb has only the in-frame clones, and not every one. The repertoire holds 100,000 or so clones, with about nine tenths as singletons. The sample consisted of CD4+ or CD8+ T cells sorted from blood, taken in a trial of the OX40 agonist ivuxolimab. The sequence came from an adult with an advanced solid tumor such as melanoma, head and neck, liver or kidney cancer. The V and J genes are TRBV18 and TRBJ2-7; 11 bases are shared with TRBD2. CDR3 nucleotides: TGTGCCAGCTCACCGACACCGGCGGACCGACTAGCGGGAACCTACGAGCAGTACTTC. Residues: CASSPTPADRLAGTYEQYF.